This passage covers 15 T cell receptor beta chains from one sample sequenced in a study of identical twins. TCRdb reprocessed the 5' RACE reads via MiXCR and lists one record per CDR3 protein. Here the sample spans hundreds of thousands of distinct CDR3 sequences, roughly 6.2% being singletons. The sample taken for sequencing was naive T cells sorted from blood. The receptors were sampled from a man aged 18 to 29 in good health.

The V and J genes are TRBV5-1 and TRBJ2-1, with D hard to call. Trimming removed 1 base from V and 5 bases from J, with 13 bases in between. CDR3 length: 15 residues. CDR1 is SGHRS and CDR2 is YFSETQ in the germline V gene. CDR3 sequence (DNA): TGCGCCAGCAGCTTGAGTGGGTTGGTCCACAATGAGCAGTTCTTC. Its translation: CASSLSGLVHNEQFF.

This clonotype has at least ten counts. The chain combines TRBV4-3 with TRBJ2-3; D gene uncertain. Germline V gene data show CDR1 as LGHNA and CDR2 as YSLEER. V was cut by 2 bases and J by 0 bases, with 6 bases left in between. The CDR3 contains 14 residues. The CDR3 DNA reads as TGCGCCAGCAGCCAAAGCCCGAGCACAGATACGCAGTATTTT. Protein sequence: CASSQSPSTDTQYF.

V is TRBV6-5 and J is TRBJ1-6, with a tentative D call TRBD1 (6 bases). Germline CDR1 reads MNHEY; CDR2 reads SVGAGI. Trimming took off 4 bases at V and 3 bases at J, with 13 bases between the two ends. The CDR3 is made up of 16 amino acids. CDR3 DNA: TGTGCCAGCAGTTCTCCTGACAGGATCTATAATTCACCCCTCCACTTT. Protein: CASSSPDRIYNSPLHF.

This clonotype appeared many times. The V and J genes are TRBV6-1 and TRBJ2-2, with D unclear. The CDR3 covers 12 residues. The V gene lost 8 bases and the J gene lost 4 bases, with 8 bases spanning the gap. In germline, CDR1 is MNHNS, CDR2 SASEGT. The CDR3: CASSQVTGELFF. The CDR3 coding sequence is TGTGCCAGCTCCCAAGTCACCGGGGAGCTGTTTTTT.

This clonotype was observed many times. V usage is TRBV15 and J usage is TRBJ2-1, with 8 bases aligning to TRBD2. CDR1 LNHNV and CDR2 YYDKDF come from the germline V gene (reference sequence). V gave up 6 bases and J gave up 10 bases; unmatched junction bases: 14. The CDR3 has 15 residues. This CDR3 reads CATRVEGTSYGEQFF. The CDR3 coding sequence is TGTGCCACCAGAGTAGAAGGGACTAGTTATGGCGAGCAGTTCTTC.

A remark on this clonotype: A much larger clone sits a single nucleotide away, making a read error possible. This sequence joins TRBV5-1 and TRBJ2-5; TRBD1 agrees at 7 bases. V shed 2 bases, J shed 3 bases, and the junction held 7 bases outside the gene matches. From germline, CDR1 is SGHRS and CDR2 YFSETQ. The CDR3 runs 15 residues. CDR3 sequence reads: CASSLRTGDEETQYF. DNA of the CDR3: TGCGCCAGCAGCTTAAGAACAGGGGACGAAGAGACCCAGTACTTC.

This clonotype was picked up many times. The chain employs TRBV10-3 and TRBJ2-1; D remains unclear. Trimming left V 4 bases short and J 0 bases short, with 10 bases between. The CDR3 covers 15 residues. Germline V lookup: CDR1 ENHRY, CDR2 SYGVKD. The chain's CDR3 is CAISGGSSSYNEQFF. CDR3 DNA: TGTGCCATCAGTGGTGGCTCAAGCTCCTACAATGAGCAGTTCTTC.

This sequence joins TRBV20-1 and TRBJ1-2; D not resolved. V was shortened by 8 bases and J by 5 bases, with 12 bases between the two germline ends. CDR3 size: 11 residues. Germline V gives CDR1 DFQATT, CDR2 SNEGSKA (reference sequence). CDR3 residues: CSSNPGYGYTF. The CDR3 DNA sequence: TGCAGTTCCAACCCTGGGTATGGCTACACCTTC.

The table lists this clonotype with many counts. V and J are TRBV12-3 or TRBV12-4 and TRBJ2-2; D is uncertain. Trimming stripped 3 bases from V and 6 bases from J, with 2 bases between. This CDR3 comprises 11 residues. CDR3: CASSFSGELFF. CDR3 nucleotides: TGTGCCAGCAGTTTTTCCGGGGAGCTGTTTTTT.

This clonotype was found many times. The rearrangement links TRBV27 to TRBJ2-3, with D perhaps matching TRBD2 (6 bases). Trimming removed 2 bases from V and 4 bases from J, with 10 bases in between. Germline assignment: CDR1 MNHEY and CDR2 SMNVEV (reference sequence). This CDR3 spans 14 amino acids. This CDR3 is CASSLMGLPDTQYF. Written as DNA, the CDR3 is TGTGCCAGCAGTTTAATGGGACTGCCAGATACGCAGTATTTT.

This clonotype was counted at least ten times. The V call is TRBV24-1, the J call TRBJ2-1; D unclear. This CDR3 contains 13 residues. Trimming pared 4 bases from V and 5 bases from J, leaving 8 bases between. In germline, CDR1 is KGHDR, CDR2 SFDVKD. CDR3 coding DNA: TGTGCCACCAGTGAGGTCCCCCACAATGAGCAGTTCTTC. It codes for CATSEVPHNEQFF.

This clonotype turned up a few times. The chain combines TRBV7-1 with TRBJ2-3; the D gene is possibly TRBD2 (6 bases). TRBV7-1 is an open reading frame, and its role is uncertain. This CDR3 is built from 22 residues. Between the trimmed V and J ends, which lost 6 bases and 9 bases, there was a span of 43 bases. CDR3 nucleotide sequence: TGTGCCAGCAGTCTCGTCACACCTTATCGCCGACCCAAGGAGGGCCCAGCGTGCACGCAGTATTTT. Amino acids: CASSLVTPYRRPKEGPACTQYF.

V and J are TRBV27 and TRBJ2-2; no definite D call. The CDR3 length is 15 residues. The V gene lost 2 bases and the J gene lost 6 bases, with 13 bases spanning the gap. Germline CDR1 MNHEY, CDR2 SMNVEV (reference sequence). CDR3 in amino acids: CASSLEHRAPGELFF. The CDR3 DNA follows: TGTGCCAGCAGTTTAGAGCACCGGGCCCCCGGGGAGCTGTTTTTT.

This clonotype was seen only a few times. The gene calls are TRBV12-3 or TRBV12-4 and TRBJ2-2; tentative D call: TRBD2 (6 bases). There are 15 residues in the CDR3. The V and J ends lost 6 bases and 5 bases respectively, with 16 bases between them. The CDR3 sequence is CASRPGDFQTGELFF. CDR3 nucleotide sequence: TGTGCCAGCAGGCCCGGGGACTTCCAGACCGGGGAGCTGTTTTTT.

This clonotype was counted at least ten times. The chain joins TRBV12-3 or TRBV12-4 to TRBJ2-1; 11 bases fit TRBD1. This CDR3 region has 15 residues. V lost 8 bases, J lost 0 bases, and 3 bases stayed unmatched. DNA of the CDR3: TGTGCCAGCCGAGGGACAGGGGGCTCCTACAATGAGCAGTTCTTC. Protein: CASRGTGGSYNEQFF.